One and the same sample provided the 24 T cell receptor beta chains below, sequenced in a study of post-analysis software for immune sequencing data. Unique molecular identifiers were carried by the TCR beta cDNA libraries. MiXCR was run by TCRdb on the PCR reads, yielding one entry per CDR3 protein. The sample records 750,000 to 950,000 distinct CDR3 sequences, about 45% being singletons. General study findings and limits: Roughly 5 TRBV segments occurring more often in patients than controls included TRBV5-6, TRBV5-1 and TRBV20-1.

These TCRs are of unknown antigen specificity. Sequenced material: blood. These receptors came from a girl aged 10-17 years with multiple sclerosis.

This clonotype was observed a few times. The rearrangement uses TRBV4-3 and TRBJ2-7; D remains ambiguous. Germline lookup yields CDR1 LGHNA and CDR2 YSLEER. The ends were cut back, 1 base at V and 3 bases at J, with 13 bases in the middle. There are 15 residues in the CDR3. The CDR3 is CASSQVAAGRYEQYF. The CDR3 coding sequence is TGCGCCAGCAGCCAAGTGGCGGCCGGGCGCTACGAGCAGTACTTC.

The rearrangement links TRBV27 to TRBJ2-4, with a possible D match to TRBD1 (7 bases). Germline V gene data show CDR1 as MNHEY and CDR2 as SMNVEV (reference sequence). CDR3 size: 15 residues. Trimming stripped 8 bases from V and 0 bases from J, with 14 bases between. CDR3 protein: CASRNRGLAKNIQYF. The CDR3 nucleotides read TGTGCCAGCCGAAACAGGGGACTAGCCAAAAACATTCAGTACTTC.

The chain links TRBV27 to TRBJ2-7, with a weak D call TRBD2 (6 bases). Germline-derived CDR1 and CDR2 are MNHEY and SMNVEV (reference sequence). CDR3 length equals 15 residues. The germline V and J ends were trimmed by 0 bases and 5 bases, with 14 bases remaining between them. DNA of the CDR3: TGTGCCAGCAGTTTATCGGCGGGACTCATCCACGAGCAGTACTTC. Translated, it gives CASSLSAGLIHEQYF.

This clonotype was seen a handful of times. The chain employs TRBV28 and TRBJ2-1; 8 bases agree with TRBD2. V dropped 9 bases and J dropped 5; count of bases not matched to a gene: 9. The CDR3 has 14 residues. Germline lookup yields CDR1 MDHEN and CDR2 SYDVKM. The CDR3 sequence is CASSREGLNNEQFF. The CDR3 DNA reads TGTGCCAGTTCTCGGGAGGGCCTAAACAATGAGCAGTTCTTC.

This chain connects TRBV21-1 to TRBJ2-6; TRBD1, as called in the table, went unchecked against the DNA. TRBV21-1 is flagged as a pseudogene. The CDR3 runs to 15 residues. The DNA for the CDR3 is TGTGCCAGCCCCAAGAAGGGGGCTGGGGCCAACGTCCTGACTTTC. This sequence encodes CASPKKGAGANVLTF.

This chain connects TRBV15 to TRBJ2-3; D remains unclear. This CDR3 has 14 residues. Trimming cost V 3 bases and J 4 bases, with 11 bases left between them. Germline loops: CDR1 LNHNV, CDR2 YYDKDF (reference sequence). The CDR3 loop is CATSRPSSSDTQYF. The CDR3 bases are TGTGCCACCAGCAGGCCCTCGAGTTCAGATACGCAGTATTTT.

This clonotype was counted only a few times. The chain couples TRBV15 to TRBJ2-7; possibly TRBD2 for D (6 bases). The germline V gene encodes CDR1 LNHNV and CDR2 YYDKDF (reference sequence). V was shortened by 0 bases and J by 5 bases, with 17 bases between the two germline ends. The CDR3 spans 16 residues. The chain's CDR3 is CATSRDLAGSPHEQYF. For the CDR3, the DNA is TGTGCCACCAGCAGAGATCTTGCGGGAAGCCCCCACGAGCAGTACTTC.

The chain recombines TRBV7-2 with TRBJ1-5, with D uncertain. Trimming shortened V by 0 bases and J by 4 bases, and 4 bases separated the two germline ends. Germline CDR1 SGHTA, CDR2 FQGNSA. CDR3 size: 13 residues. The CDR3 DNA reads TGTGCCAGCAGCTTAGCCACGAATCAGCCCCAGCATTTT. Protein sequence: CASSLATNQPQHF. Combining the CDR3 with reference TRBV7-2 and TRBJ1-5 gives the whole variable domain GAGVSQSPSNKVTEKGKDVELRCDPISGHTALYWYRQSLGQGLEFLIYFQGNSAPDKSGLPSDRFSAERTGGSVSTLTIQRTQQEDSAVYLCASSLATNQPQHFGDGTRLSIL.

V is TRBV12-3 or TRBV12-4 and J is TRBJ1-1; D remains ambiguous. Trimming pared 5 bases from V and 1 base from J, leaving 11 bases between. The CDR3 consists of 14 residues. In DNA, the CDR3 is TGTGCCAGCAGTCCAACGGAGACGAACACTGAAGCTTTCTTT. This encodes CASSPTETNTEAFF.

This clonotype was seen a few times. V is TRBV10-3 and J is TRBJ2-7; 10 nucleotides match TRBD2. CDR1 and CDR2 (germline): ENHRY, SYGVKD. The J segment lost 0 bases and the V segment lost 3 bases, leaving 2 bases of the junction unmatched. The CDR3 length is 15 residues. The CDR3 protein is CAISELAGSSYEQYF. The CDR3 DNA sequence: TGTGCCATCAGTGAACTAGCGGGAAGCTCCTACGAGCAGTACTTC.

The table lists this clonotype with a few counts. The CDR3 spells CAWRKQGSYEQYF. The CDR3 DNA reads as TGTGCCTGGAGGAAACAGGGCTCCTACGAGCAGTACTTC. The V gene is TRBV30, the J gene TRBJ2-7; D may be TRBD1 (6 bases). Per the germline V gene, CDR1 is GTSNPN and CDR2 is SVGIG (reference sequence). Trimming removed 3 bases at V and 0 bases at J, with 9 bases between. The CDR3 has 13 amino acids.

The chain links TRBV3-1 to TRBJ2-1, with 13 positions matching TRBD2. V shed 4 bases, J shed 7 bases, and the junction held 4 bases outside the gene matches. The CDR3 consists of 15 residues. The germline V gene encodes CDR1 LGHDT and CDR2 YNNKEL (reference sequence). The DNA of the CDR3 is TGTGCCAGCAGCCCGACTAGCGGGAGGCAAAATGAGCAGTTCTTC. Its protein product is CASSPTSGRQNEQFF.

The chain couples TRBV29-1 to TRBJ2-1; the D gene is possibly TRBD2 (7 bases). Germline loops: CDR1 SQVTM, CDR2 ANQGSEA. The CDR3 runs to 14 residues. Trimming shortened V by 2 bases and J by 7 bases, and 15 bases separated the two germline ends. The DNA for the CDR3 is TGCAGCGTTGAACACCCCCGGGGGGCAAATGAGCAGTTCTTC. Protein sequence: CSVEHPRGANEQFF.

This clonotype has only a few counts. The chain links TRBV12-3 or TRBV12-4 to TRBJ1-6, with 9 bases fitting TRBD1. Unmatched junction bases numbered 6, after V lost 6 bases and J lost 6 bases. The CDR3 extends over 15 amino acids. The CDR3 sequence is CASRKQGATNSPLHF. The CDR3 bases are TGTGCCAGCAGAAAACAGGGGGCTACTAATTCACCCCTCCACTTT.

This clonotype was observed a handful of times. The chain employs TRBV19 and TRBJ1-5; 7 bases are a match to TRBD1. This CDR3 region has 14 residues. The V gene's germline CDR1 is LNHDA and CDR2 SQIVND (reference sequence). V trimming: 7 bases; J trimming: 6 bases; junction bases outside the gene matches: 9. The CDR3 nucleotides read TGTGCCAGTAACGTCTTCCCAGGGGGTCAGCCCCAGCATTTT. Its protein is CASNVFPGGQPQHF.

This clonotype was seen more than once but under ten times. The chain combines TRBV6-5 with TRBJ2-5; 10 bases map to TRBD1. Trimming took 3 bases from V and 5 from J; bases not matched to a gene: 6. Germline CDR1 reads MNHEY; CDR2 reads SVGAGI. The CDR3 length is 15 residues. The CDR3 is CASSYTPDRGETQYF. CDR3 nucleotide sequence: TGTGCCAGCAGTTATACCCCGGACAGGGGGGAGACCCAGTACTTC.

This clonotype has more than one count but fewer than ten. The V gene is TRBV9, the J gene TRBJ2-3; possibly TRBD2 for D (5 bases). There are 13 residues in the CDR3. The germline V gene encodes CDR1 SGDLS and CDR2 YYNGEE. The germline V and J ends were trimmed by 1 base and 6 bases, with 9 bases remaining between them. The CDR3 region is CASSVPPGDTQYF. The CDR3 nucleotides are TGTGCCAGCAGCGTACCCCCGGGGGATACGCAGTATTTT.

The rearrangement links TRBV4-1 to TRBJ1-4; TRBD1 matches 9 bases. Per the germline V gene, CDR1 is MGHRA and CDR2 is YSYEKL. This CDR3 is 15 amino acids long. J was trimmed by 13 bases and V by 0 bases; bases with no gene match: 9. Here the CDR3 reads CASSQETGGSWGLFF. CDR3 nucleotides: TGCGCCAGCAGCCAAGAGACAGGGGGATCGTGGGGACTGTTTTTT.

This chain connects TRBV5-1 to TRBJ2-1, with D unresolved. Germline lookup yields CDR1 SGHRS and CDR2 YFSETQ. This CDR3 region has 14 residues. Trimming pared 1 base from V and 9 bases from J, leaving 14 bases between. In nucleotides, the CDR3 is TGCGCCAGCAGCTTGTTTCCAGAGCCTAGTGAGCAGTTCTTC. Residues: CASSLFPEPSEQFF.

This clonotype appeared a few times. The CDR3 DNA reads as TGTGCCAGCACCGGGACTACCTACAATGAGCAGTTCTTC. Translating it yields CASTGTTYNEQFF. This chain uses TRBV27 with TRBJ2-1; 7 bases fit TRBD2. This CDR3 comprises 13 residues. The V and J ends lost 7 bases and 2 bases, in that order; junction bases with no gene match: 2. Per germline, CDR1 MNHEY and CDR2 SMNVEV (reference sequence).

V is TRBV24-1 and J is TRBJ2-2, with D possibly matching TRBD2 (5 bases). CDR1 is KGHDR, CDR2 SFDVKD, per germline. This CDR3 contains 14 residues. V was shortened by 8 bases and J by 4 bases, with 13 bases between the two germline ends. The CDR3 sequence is CATNGPAGTGELFF. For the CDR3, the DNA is TGTGCCACCAACGGACCGGCGGGCACCGGGGAGCTGTTTTTT.

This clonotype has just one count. In DNA, the CDR3 is TGTGCCAGCGGGCGGAGCAGCACAGATACGCAGTATTTT. This encodes CASGRSSTDTQYF. The chain carries TRBV28 and TRBJ2-3, with unresolved D. V was cut by 8 bases and J by 0 bases, with 9 bases left in between. CDR1 MDHEN and CDR2 SYDVKM come from the germline V gene. This CDR3 has 13 amino acids.

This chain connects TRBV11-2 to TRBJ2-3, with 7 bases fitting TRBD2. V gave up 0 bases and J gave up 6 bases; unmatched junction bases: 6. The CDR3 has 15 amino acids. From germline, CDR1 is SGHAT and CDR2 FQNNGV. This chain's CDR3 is CASSLDAGAWDTQYF. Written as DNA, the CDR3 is TGTGCCAGCAGCTTAGATGCGGGAGCTTGGGATACGCAGTATTTT.

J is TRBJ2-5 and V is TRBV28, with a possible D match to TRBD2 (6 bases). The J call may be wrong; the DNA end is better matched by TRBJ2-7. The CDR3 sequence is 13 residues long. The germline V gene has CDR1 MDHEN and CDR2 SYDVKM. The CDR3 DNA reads TGTGCCAGCGAAGGAGGGCATGGGTACGAGCAGTACTTC. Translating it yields CASEGGHGYEQYF.